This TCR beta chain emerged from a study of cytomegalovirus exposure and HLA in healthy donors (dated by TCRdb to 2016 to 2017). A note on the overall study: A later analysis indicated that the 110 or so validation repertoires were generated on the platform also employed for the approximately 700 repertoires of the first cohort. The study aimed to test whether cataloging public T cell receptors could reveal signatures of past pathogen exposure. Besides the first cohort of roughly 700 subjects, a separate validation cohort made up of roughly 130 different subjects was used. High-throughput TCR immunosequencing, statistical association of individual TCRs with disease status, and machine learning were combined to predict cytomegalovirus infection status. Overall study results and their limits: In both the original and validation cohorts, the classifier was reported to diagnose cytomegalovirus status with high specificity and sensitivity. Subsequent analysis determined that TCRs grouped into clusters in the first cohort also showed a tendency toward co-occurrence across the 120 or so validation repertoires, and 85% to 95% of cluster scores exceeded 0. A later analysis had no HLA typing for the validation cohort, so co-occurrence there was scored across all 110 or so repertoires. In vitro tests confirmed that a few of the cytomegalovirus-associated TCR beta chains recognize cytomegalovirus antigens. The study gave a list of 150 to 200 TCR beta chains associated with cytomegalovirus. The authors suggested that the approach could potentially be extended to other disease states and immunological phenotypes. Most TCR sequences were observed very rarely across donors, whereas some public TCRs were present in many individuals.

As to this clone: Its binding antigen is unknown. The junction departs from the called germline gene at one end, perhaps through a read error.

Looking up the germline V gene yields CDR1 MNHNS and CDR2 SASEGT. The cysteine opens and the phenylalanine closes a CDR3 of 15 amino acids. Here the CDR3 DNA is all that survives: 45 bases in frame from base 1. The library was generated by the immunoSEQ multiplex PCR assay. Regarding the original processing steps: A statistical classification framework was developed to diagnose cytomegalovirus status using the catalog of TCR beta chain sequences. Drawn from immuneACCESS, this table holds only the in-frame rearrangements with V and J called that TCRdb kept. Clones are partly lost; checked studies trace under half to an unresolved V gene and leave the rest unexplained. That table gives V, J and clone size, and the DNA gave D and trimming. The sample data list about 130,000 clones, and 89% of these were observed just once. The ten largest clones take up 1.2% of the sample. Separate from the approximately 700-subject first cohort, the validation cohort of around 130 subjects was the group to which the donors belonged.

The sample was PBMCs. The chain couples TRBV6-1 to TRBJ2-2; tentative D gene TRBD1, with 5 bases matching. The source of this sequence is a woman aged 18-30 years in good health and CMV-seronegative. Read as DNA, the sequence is TGTGCCAGCAGCGAAGGTATAGGGGACACCGGGGAGCTGTTTTTT. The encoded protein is CASSEGIGDTGELFF.